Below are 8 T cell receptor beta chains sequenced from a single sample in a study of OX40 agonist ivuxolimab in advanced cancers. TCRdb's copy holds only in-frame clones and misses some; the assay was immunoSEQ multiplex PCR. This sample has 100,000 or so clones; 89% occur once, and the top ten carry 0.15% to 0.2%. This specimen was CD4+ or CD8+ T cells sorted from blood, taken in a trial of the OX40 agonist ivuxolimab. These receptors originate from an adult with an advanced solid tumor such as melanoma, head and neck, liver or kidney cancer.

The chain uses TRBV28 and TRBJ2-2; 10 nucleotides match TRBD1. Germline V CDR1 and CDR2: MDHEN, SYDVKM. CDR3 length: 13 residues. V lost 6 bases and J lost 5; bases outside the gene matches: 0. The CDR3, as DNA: TGTGCCAGCAGGGACAGGGGGACCGGGGAGCTGTTTTTT. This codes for CASRDRGTGELFF.

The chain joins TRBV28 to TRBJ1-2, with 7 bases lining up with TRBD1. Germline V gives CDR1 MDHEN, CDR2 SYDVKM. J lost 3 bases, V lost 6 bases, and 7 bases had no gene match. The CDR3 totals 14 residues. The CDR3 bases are TGTGCCAGCAGACCAGGGGGAGGTGACTATGGCTACACCTTC. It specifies CASRPGGGDYGYTF.

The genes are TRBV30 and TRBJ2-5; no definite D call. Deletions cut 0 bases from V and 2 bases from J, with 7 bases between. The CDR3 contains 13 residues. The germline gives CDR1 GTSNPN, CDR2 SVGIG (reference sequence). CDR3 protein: CAWSVRRQETQYF. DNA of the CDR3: TGTGCCTGGAGTGTACGCCGGCAAGAGACCCAGTACTTC.

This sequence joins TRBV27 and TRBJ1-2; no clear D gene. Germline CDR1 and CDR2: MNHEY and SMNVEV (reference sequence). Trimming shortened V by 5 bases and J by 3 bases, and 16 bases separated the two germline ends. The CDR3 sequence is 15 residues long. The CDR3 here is CASSPYRPGDYGYTF. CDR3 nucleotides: TGTGCCAGCAGTCCCTACAGACCGGGTGACTATGGCTACACCTTC.

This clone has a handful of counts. DNA for the CDR3: TGCGCCAGCAGCTTGGGGGACTATGGCTACACCTTC. It is translated as CASSLGDYGYTF. The genes are TRBV5-1 and TRBJ1-2, with D unresolved. Germline values: CDR1 SGHRS, CDR2 YFSETQ. The CDR3 is 12 residues long. V shed 0 bases and J shed 3 bases, with 3 bases lying between them.

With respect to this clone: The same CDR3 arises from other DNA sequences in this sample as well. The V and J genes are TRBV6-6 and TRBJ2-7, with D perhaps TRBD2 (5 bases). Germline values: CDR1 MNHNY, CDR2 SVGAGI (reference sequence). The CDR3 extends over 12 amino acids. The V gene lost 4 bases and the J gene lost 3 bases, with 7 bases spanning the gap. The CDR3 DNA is TGTGCCAGCAGTTCCGGGGTCTACGAGCAGTACTTC. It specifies CASSSGVYEQYF.

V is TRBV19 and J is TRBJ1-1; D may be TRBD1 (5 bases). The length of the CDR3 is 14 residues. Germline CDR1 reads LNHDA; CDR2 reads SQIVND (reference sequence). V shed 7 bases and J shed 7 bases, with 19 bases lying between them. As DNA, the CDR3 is TGTGCCAGTAACCCCATATCAGGAAGGGGTGAAGCTTTCTTT. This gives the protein CASNPISGRGEAFF.

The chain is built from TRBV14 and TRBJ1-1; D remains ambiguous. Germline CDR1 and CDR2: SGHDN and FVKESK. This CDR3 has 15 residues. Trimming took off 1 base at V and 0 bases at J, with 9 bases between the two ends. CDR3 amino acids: CASSQVRIMNTEAFF. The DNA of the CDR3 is TGTGCCAGCAGCCAAGTACGGATCATGAACACTGAAGCTTTCTTT.